These T cell receptor beta chains were read from a single sample in a study of spatial heterogeneity in lung cancer. TCRdb independently ran MiXCR on the 5' RACE reads; one entry per CDR3 protein. The sample comprises 10,000 to 15,000 distinct CDR3 sequences, roughly 6.6% of which are singletons, and around 3.5% rests with the top ten. The source was lung tumor tissue, collected at surgery. The source is a female donor with early-stage non-small cell lung cancer. Both conserved end residues are part of each CDR3. The D gene is left open where the match is weak. Not all rows give a size; the values are once, few, many and, for expanded clones, a class.

clone_size | j_call | v_call | d_call | cdr3_aa | cdr3_nt
- | TRBJ2-7 | TRBV18 | - | CASSPAPYEQYF | TGTGCCAGCTCACCGGCCCCCTACGAGCAGTACTTC
medium-sized | TRBJ2-2 | TRBV4-2 | - | CASSQGETQGAGELFF | TGTGCCAGCAGCCAAGGCGAAACTCAGGGCGCCGGGGAGCTGTTTTTT
many | TRBJ2-7 | TRBV4-3 | TRBD2 | CASSQGLAAVSYEQYF | TGCGCCAGCAGCCAAGGACTAGCGGCCGTCTCCTACGAGCAGTACTTC
medium-sized | TRBJ1-3 | TRBV6-6 | - | CASSSGATTYF | TGTGCCAGCAGTTCTGGGGCAACGACATATTTT
medium-sized | TRBJ1-1 | TRBV6-5 | - | CASRRTGRNTEAFF | TGTGCCAGCAGGCGAACAGGGAGGAACACTGAAGCTTTCTTT
medium-sized | TRBJ1-6 | TRBV20-1 | - | CRKRAPLHF | TGCAGGAAGAGGGCACCCCTCCACTTT
many | TRBJ2-2 | TRBV5-5 | - | CASSYSNTGELFF | TGTGCCAGCAGCTATAGTAACACCGGGGAGCTGTTTTTT
many | TRBJ2-2 | TRBV6-6 | - | CASGGGTARELFF | TGTGCCAGCGGGGGCGGGACGGCAAGGGAGCTGTTTTTT
many | TRBJ2-2 | TRBV29-1 | TRBD2 | CSVGLLAGTGELFF | TGCAGCGTTGGACTACTAGCGGGCACCGGGGAGCTGTTTTTT
medium-sized | TRBJ2-5 | TRBV28 | - | CASSPQDGDGRGETQYF | TGTGCCAGCAGTCCCCAGGACGGGGATGGACGGGGGGAGACCCAGTACTTC
- | TRBJ1-6 | TRBV11-1 | TRBD1 | CASSLRDSNSPLHF | TGTGCCAGCAGCTTAAGGGACAGCAATTCACCCCTCCACTTT
many | TRBJ2-7 | TRBV20-1 | - | CSAPWRGRSYEQYF | TGCAGTGCCCCGTGGCGGGGACGCTCCTACGAGCAGTACTTC
medium-sized | TRBJ2-2 | TRBV6-2/TRBV6-3 | - | CASSWDTGELFF | TGTGCCAGCAGTTGGGACACCGGGGAGCTGTTTTTT
many | TRBJ2-2 | TRBV11-3 | - | CASSERGQGSSAGELFF | TGTGCCAGCAGCGAAAGGGGCCAGGGATCGTCGGCCGGGGAGCTGTTTTTT
medium-sized | TRBJ1-5 | TRBV12-3/TRBV12-4 | - | CASSLGNTGNQPQHF | TGTGCCAGCAGTTTGGGGAATACGGGCAATCAGCCCCAGCATTTT
many | TRBJ2-6 | TRBV4-3 | TRBD2 | CASSQVGTRSSGANVLTF | TGCGCCAGCAGCCAAGTTGGGACTAGGAGCTCTGGTGCCAACGTCCTGACTTTC
many | TRBJ1-5 | TRBV7-2 | - | CASSLGSLNQPQHF | TGTGCCAGCAGCTTAGGCAGTTTAAATCAGCCCCAGCATTTT
many | TRBJ2-2 | TRBV7-2 | TRBD1 | CASSATDRVTGELFF | TGTGCCAGCAGCGCAACAGACAGGGTCACCGGGGAGCTGTTTTTT
many | TRBJ1-2 | TRBV5-1 | - | CASSLAGDSSYGYTF | TGCGCCAGCAGCTTGGCAGGGGACTCGAGCTATGGCTACACCTTC
many | TRBJ2-1 | TRBV4-3 | TRBD2 | CASSGWGTSGNNEQFF | TGCGCCAGCAGCGGCTGGGGGACTAGCGGGAACAATGAGCAGTTCTTC
many | TRBJ1-2 | TRBV18 | TRBD1 | CASSSPGTGDYGYTF | TGTGCCAGCTCAAGCCCCGGGACAGGGGACTATGGCTACACCTTC
medium-sized | TRBJ2-7 | TRBV5-1 | - | CASSLDRYEQYF | TGCGCCAGCAGCTTGGATCGGTACGAGCAGTACTTC
many | TRBJ1-2 | TRBV5-1 | TRBD1 | CASSLGLTGDYGYTF | TGCGCCAGCAGCTTGGGCTTAACAGGGGACTATGGCTACACCTTC
- | TRBJ2-5 | TRBV29-1 | - | CSVGRSADAIQETQYF | TGCAGCGTTGGGCGGTCGGCGGACGCTATCCAAGAGACCCAGTACTTC
medium-sized | TRBJ2-2 | TRBV18 | - | CASSPPKRENGELFF | TGTGCCAGCTCACCACCGAAACGGGAGAACGGGGAGCTGTTTTTT
medium-sized | TRBJ2-7 | TRBV7-2 | - | CASSLALSYEQYF | TGTGCCAGCAGCTTAGCACTCTCCTACGAGCAGTACTTC
medium-sized | TRBJ2-1 | TRBV4-2 | TRBD1 | CASSRDRGRDEQFF | TGTGCCAGCAGTCGCGACAGGGGGCGGGATGAGCAGTTCTTC
medium-sized | TRBJ1-4 | TRBV4-2 | TRBD1 | CASSPGQGLDEKLFF | TGTGCCAGCAGCCCAGGACAGGGTTTAGATGAAAAACTGTTTTTT
medium-sized | TRBJ2-7 | TRBV7-9 | - | CASSLVYKSYEQYF | TGTGCCAGCAGCTTAGTATACAAGTCCTACGAGCAGTACTTC
- | TRBJ2-1 | TRBV7-3 | TRBD2 | CASIREGLAGGRFYNEQFF | TGTGCCAGCATCCGGGAGGGACTAGCGGGGGGCCGCTTCTACAATGAGCAGTTCTTC
many | TRBJ1-1 | TRBV29-1 | - | CSVTTALNTEAFF | TGCAGCGTCACGACAGCGCTGAACACTGAAGCTTTCTTT
medium-sized | TRBJ2-7 | TRBV6-5 | - | CASSLQDNPYEQYF | TGTGCCAGCAGTTTACAGGACAACCCCTACGAGCAGTACTTC
many | TRBJ2-3 | TRBV20-1 | - | CSAHHAIEGSEYF | TGCAGTGCTCACCACGCAATAGAGGGCTCAGAGTATTTT
many | TRBJ2-3 | TRBV6-2/TRBV6-3 | - | CASSAGPGKLDTQYF | TGTGCCAGCAGCGCTGGGCCAGGGAAGCTGGATACGCAGTATTTT
many | TRBJ2-2 | TRBV30 | - | CAWSKGMGTGELFF | TGTGCCTGGAGTAAGGGGATGGGGACCGGGGAGCTGTTTTTT
many | TRBJ2-2 | TRBV7-2 | - | CASSLGQGRNTGELFF | TGTGCCAGCAGCTTAGGGCAGGGTCGGAACACCGGGGAGCTGTTTTTT
medium-sized | TRBJ1-2 | TRBV7-9 | - | CASSLTAGGRDYGYTF | TGTGCCAGCAGCTTAACCGCTGGGGGGCGGGACTATGGCTACACCTTC
- | TRBJ2-5 | TRBV7-2 | TRBD2 | CASSLGPSGGSHQETQYF | TGTGCCAGCAGCTTAGGCCCTAGCGGGGGCTCCCACCAAGAGACCCAGTACTTC
medium-sized | TRBJ2-7 | TRBV23-1 | TRBD1 | CASSQEDRDDSREQYF | TGCGCCAGCAGTCAGGAGGACAGGGACGATTCTAGGGAGCAGTACTTC
many | TRBJ2-3 | TRBV28 | TRBD2 | CASSNPKGRGTDTQYF | TGTGCCAGCAGCAACCCAAAGGGGCGGGGGACAGATACGCAGTATTTT
medium-sized | TRBJ2-5 | TRBV10-3 | - | CAISGGQETQYF | TGTGCCATCAGTGGTGGGCAGGAGACCCAGTACTTC
many | TRBJ1-2 | TRBV20-1 | - | CSARDLVRANYGYTF | TGCAGTGCTAGAGATTTGGTTAGGGCGAACTATGGCTACACCTTC
many | TRBJ2-2 | TRBV11-2 | - | CASSLTNTGELFF | TGTGCCAGCAGCCTAACGAACACCGGGGAGCTGTTTTTT
medium-sized | TRBJ2-3 | TRBV20-1 | - | CSANPVAAPTDTQYF | TGCAGTGCCAATCCCGTAGCGGCCCCCACAGATACGCAGTATTTT
many | TRBJ2-7 | TRBV7-9 | - | CASSLLSEQYF | TGTGCCAGCAGCTTATTGTCCGAGCAGTACTTC
many | TRBJ2-7 | TRBV2 | - | CASRGTRGWGEQYF | TGTGCCAGCAGGGGGACTCGGGGCTGGGGCGAGCAGTACTTC
medium-sized | TRBJ2-7 | TRBV4-3 | - | CASSQEVHRFYEQYF | TGCGCCAGCAGCCAAGAAGTCCACAGGTTCTACGAGCAGTACTTC
many | TRBJ2-7 | TRBV18 | TRBD1 | CASCQTRDSSEQYF | TGTGCCAGCTGCCAAACCCGGGACAGCAGTGAGCAGTACTTC
many | TRBJ2-2 | TRBV5-1 | - | CASSFSRGRGGELFF | TGCGCCAGCAGCTTTTCTAGGGGCCGAGGCGGGGAGCTGTTTTTT
many | TRBJ2-5 | TRBV7-2 | TRBD2 | CASSPNRGGQETQYF | TGTGCCAGCAGCCCAAATCGGGGAGGGCAAGAGACCCAGTACTTC
medium-sized | TRBJ2-3 | TRBV18 | - | CASSPGYLSTDTQYF | TGTGCCAGCTCACCGGGTTACCTGAGCACAGATACGCAGTATTTT
medium-sized | TRBJ2-7 | TRBV6-2/TRBV6-3 | TRBD1 | CASRHRGEQYF | TGTGCCAGCAGACACAGGGGCGAGCAGTACTTC
many | TRBJ1-4 | TRBV12-3/TRBV12-4 | - | CASSLGPWDEKLFF | TGTGCCAGCAGTTTGGGTCCTTGGGATGAAAAACTGTTTTTT
many | TRBJ1-2 | TRBV11-2 | TRBD1 | CASSSLTGGANTYGYTF | TGTGCCAGCAGCTCCTTGACAGGGGGCGCGAATACCTATGGCTACACCTTC
medium-sized | TRBJ1-2 | TRBV6-5 | - | CASTKGRNYGYTF | TGTGCCAGCACCAAGGGGCGAAACTATGGCTACACCTTC
many | TRBJ1-1 | TRBV9 | - | CASSVTGLNTEAFF | TGTGCCAGCAGCGTAACAGGCCTGAACACTGAAGCTTTCTTT
many | TRBJ2-1 | TRBV9 | - | CASSAFRTEYNEQFF | TGTGCCAGCAGCGCATTTCGGACAGAATACAATGAGCAGTTCTTC
many | TRBJ1-2 | TRBV19 | TRBD1 | CASKRQGAVLEYGYTF | TGTGCCAGTAAGCGACAGGGGGCCGTGCTAGAGTATGGCTACACCTTC
- | TRBJ2-2 | TRBV29-1 | TRBD1 | CSASAYRGNTGELFF | TGCAGCGCCTCTGCCTACAGGGGAAACACCGGGGAGCTGTTTTTT
many | TRBJ1-1 | TRBV29-1 | - | CSGVRDTEAFF | TGCAGCGGCGTCAGGGACACTGAAGCTTTCTTT